This TCR beta chain was retrieved from a study of cytomegalovirus exposure and HLA in healthy donors. Whole-study findings and limits: With high specificity and sensitivity, the classifier reportedly diagnosed cytomegalovirus status. Later work found that TCR association rates differed between HLA loci; DRB1 had the most and HLA-C the fewest.

PCR was performed using 60 Vbeta and 13 Jbeta primers. Measured with immunoSEQ multiplex PCR; TCRdb has only the in-frame clones, and not every one. The specimen's table records 40,000 or so clones. Points on this clone: What it binds is not known.

The CDR3 runs to 15 residues. Trimming shortened V by 2 bases and J by 5 bases, and 13 bases separated the two germline ends. Looked up from germline, CDR1 is SGHNT and CDR2 is YYREEE (reference sequence). The chain links TRBV5-4 to TRBJ2-2; no clear D. Sequencing was performed on PBMCs. The clonotype was recovered from a man between 25 and 39 years old in good health and CMV-seronegative. For the CDR3, the DNA is TGTGCCAGCAGCTTTGACTCTCTTAGGACCGGGGAGCTGTTTTTT. Translating gives CASSFDSLRTGELFF.